The present entry profiles one TCR beta chain with its context. Germline CDR1 reads SEHNR; CDR2 reads FQNEAQ (reference sequence). V shed 4 bases and J shed 6 bases, with 8 bases lying between them. The CDR3 totals 12 residues. The sample originates from a study of cytomegalovirus exposure and HLA in healthy donors. The PCR had 60 Vbeta and 13 Jbeta primers. Here immunoSEQ multiplex PCR was the method, and the copy in TCRdb shows in-frame clones only, minus some. The sample holds approximately 100,000 clones, 73% seen once. Sample: PBMCs. This rearrangement joins TRBV7-9 to TRBJ2-3, with D unclear. The clonotype was recovered from a man in his forties in good health and CMV-seronegative. CDR3 loop: CASSSPPDTQYF. CDR3 bases: TGTGCCAGCAGCTCCCCTCCGGATACGCAGTATTTT.